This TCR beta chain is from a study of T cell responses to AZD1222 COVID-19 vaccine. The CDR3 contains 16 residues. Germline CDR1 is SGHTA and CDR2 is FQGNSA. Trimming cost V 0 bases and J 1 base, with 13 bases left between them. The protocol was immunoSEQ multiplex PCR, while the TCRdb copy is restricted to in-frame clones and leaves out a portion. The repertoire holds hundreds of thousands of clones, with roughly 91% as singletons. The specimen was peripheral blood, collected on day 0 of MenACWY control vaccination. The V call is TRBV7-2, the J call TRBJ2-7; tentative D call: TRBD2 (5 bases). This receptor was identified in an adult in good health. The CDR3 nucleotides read TGTGCCAGCAGCTTAGCGTGGGAGTACGGGTCCTACGAGCAGTACTTC. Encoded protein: CASSLAWEYGSYEQYF.